The sample holds a few counts of the clone carrying this T cell receptor beta chain. This entry comes from a study of blood T cell repertoires in COVID-19. Study-level background: T cells, B-cell-depleted T cells, or PBMCs provided the cDNA or gDNA that served as material.

The junction had 9 bases not matched to a gene; V was cut back by 5 bases and J by 5 bases. Germline V gene data show CDR1 as MDHEN and CDR2 as SYDVKM. This CDR3 comprises 15 residues. TCRdb's copy holds only in-frame clones and misses some; the assay was immunoSEQ multiplex PCR. The table lists approximately 300,000 clones, roughly 90% of them singletons. The source is a man aged 35 to 55 with acute or convalescent COVID-19. The sequencing sample was made of peripheral blood. This sequence joins TRBV28 and TRBJ1-2; 9 bases map to TRBD1. The CDR3: CASSPFLGQGYGYTF. CDR3 coding DNA: TGTGCCAGCAGTCCCTTCCTCGGACAGGGGTATGGCTACACCTTC.